This is a list of T cell receptor beta chains from one sample in a study of blood T cell repertoires in COVID-19. Here immunoSEQ multiplex PCR was the method, and the copy in TCRdb shows in-frame clones only, minus some. Among tens of thousands of clones, roughly nine tenths were seen once, and the ten largest hold almost 4%. The sample consisted of peripheral blood. Source of these receptors: a man over 45 with acute or convalescent COVID-19. Both conserved end residues are part of each CDR3. D genes are given only for firm matches. Clone size appears in some rows only: once, few, many, or a class for an expanded clone.

d_call j_call clone_size v_call cdr3_length cdr3_nt cdr3_aa
. TRBJ1-4 . TRBV4-3 15 TGCGCCAGCAGCCAGGTGACAGCAACTAATGAAAAACTGTTTTTT CASSQVTATNEKLFF
TRBD2 TRBJ2-7 . TRBV6-5 16 TGTGCCAGCAGTTTTTTGTGGACTAGCGGGAGTAGCGAGCAGTACTTC CASSFLWTSGSSEQYF
TRBD1 TRBJ1-2 . TRBV3-1/TRBV3-2 16 TGTGCCAGCAGCCTTGCCGGGACAGGCACCCACTATGGCTACACCTTC CASSLAGTGTHYGYTF
TRBD1 TRBJ1-5 . TRBV19 17 TGTGCCAGTAGTAGGTTTGAGTATGGGACAGGGGATCAGCCCCAGCATTTT CASSRFEYGTGDQPQHF
TRBD1 TRBJ1-2 . TRBV3-1/TRBV3-2 13 TGTGCCAGCAGCCACAGGGGGTCCTATGGCTACACCTTC CASSHRGSYGYTF
TRBD1 TRBJ1-6 few TRBV18 15 TGTGCCAGCTCACGAGGGGGCAGGGGTTATTCACCCCTCCACTTT CASSRGGRGYSPLHF
. TRBJ1-1 . TRBV21-1 16 TGTGCCAGCAGCACTCCCATGGGGGGGTTGTACACTGAAGCTTTCTTT CASSTPMGGLYTEAFF
. TRBJ2-4 . TRBV7-2 13 TGTGCCAGCAGCTTACAAGGGGCGAACATTCAGTACTTC CASSLQGANIQYF
. TRBJ2-2 . TRBV4-2 18 TGTGCCAGCAGCCAAGACTGGGGGCAGGGAGGGCCCACCGGGGAGCTGTTTTTT CASSQDWGQGGPTGELFF
. TRBJ1-5 few TRBV7-2 13 TGTGCCAGCAGCACCCAGATGAATCAGCCCCAGCATTTT CASSTQMNQPQHF
TRBD2 TRBJ2-1 . TRBV5-1 18 TGCGCCAGCAGCTTGAGGACTAGCGGGAGATATCAAGGTAATGAGCAGTTCTTC CASSLRTSGRYQGNEQFF
TRBD1 TRBJ1-5 . TRBV19 15 TGTGCCAGTAACCCACAGGGGGTAGGCAATCAGCCCCAGCATTTT CASNPQGVGNQPQHF
TRBD1 TRBJ2-7 . TRBV24-1 16 TGTGCCACCAGTGATTTATTTTCGAACAGGGGCTACGAGCAGTACTTC CATSDLFSNRGYEQYF
TRBD1 TRBJ1-1 . TRBV6-5 15 TGTGCCAGCAGTTACTCGAGGACAGGGGAGATTATAGCTTTCTTT CASSYSRTGEIIAFF
. TRBJ2-6 . TRBV27 15 TGTGCCAGCACCCAGGGGGGACATGGGGCCAACGTCCTGACTTTC CASTQGGHGANVLTF
. TRBJ1-1 . TRBV19 14 TGTGCCAGTAGGGGGGGGGATGGAGACACTGAAGCTTTCTTT CASRGGDGDTEAFF
TRBD1 TRBJ2-1 . TRBV5-4 13 TGTGCCAGCAGCTCACAGGGGAACAATGAGCAGTTCTTC CASSSQGNNEQFF
. TRBJ2-7 . TRBV1 16 TGCACCAGCAGCCAACCTTCTAGCGGAAGCTCCTACGAGCAGTACTTC CTSSQPSSGSSYEQYF
. TRBJ2-1 . TRBV6-5 11 TGTGCCAGCAGTTACCGCGGTGAGCAGTTCTTC CASSYRGEQFF
TRBD1 TRBJ1-1 . TRBV19 14 TGTGCCAGTAGTGCGGGACAGTTCAACACTGAAGCTTTCTTT CASSAGQFNTEAFF
. TRBJ1-3 . TRBV3-1/TRBV3-2 15 TGTGCCAGCAGCCCTACCTCGGGGTATGGAAACACCATATATTTT CASSPTSGYGNTIYF
. TRBJ2-6 . TRBV7-8 20 TGTGCCAGCAGCTTAGCGCGTATCTCGGAGAGGCTACCTGGGGCCAACGTCCTGACTTTC CASSLARISERLPGANVLTF
. TRBJ1-2 once TRBV6-5 15 TGTGCCAGCAGTACGAGGGGGAGGGGTGACTATGGCTACACCTTC CASSTRGRGDYGYTF
. TRBJ2-2 . TRBV4-2 17 TGTGCCAGCAGCCAAGACATATCGGGAGAGAACACCGGGGAGCTGTTTTTT CASSQDISGENTGELFF
TRBD2 TRBJ2-1 once TRBV6-1 17 TGTGCCAGCAGTGACCACATGTGGACTAGCGGGATGAATGAGCAGTTCTTC CASSDHMWTSGMNEQFF
TRBD1 TRBJ1-6 . TRBV11-2 16 TGTGCCAGCAGCGCGGGACAGGGCCATTATAATTCACCCCTCCACTTT CASSAGQGHYNSPLHF
TRBD1 TRBJ1-5 . TRBV6-5 13 TGTGCCAGCACCGGACAGGGCAATCAGCCCCAGCATTTT CASTGQGNQPQHF
. TRBJ1-1 . TRBV5-8 17 TGTGCCAGCAGCTTGGTGGATAGGCAGTACAGGAACACTGAAGCTTTCTTT CASSLVDRQYRNTEAFF
. TRBJ1-1 . TRBV9 13 TGTGCCAGCAGCCTCACAGGGAACACTGAAGCTTTCTTT CASSLTGNTEAFF
TRBD2 TRBJ2-1 . TRBV6-5 14 TGTGCCAGCAGTCTAGCGGGAGGTCGGGATGAGCAGTTCTTC CASSLAGGRDEQFF
TRBD1 TRBJ1-1 . TRBV27 17 TGTGCCAGCAGTTTCTTCCTCTCGGACAGGGGAGACACTGAAGCTTTCTTT CASSFFLSDRGDTEAFF
. TRBJ2-5 . TRBV27 12 TGTGCCAGCTCCTTCGGGGTCGGGACCCAGTACTTC CASSFGVGTQYF
. TRBJ2-7 . TRBV2 14 TGTGCCAGCAGCGTGGGGCCTAGTACCTACGAGCAGTACTTC CASSVGPSTYEQYF
TRBD2 TRBJ2-1 . TRBV27 16 TGTGCCAGCAGTCGCTATAGCGGGAGAGTCTACAATGAGCAGTTCTTC CASSRYSGRVYNEQFF